Below are 32 T cell receptor beta chains sequenced from a single sample in a study of multiple sclerosis patients with progressive multifocal leukoencephalopathy. Described time point: before natalizumab initiation. Measured with immunoSEQ multiplex PCR; TCRdb has only the in-frame clones, and not every one. Of more than 30,000 clones listed, about 92% are singletons. Sequences were obtained from PBMCs. The receptors originated from a man younger than 45 with multiple sclerosis.

V gene TRBV29-1 combines with J gene TRBJ1-5, with 9 bases matching TRBD1. Germline CDR1 reads SQVTM; CDR2 reads ANQGSEA. With 4 bases clipped from V and 9 bases from J, the junction kept 10 bases outside the gene matches. The CDR3 sequence is 14 residues long. The CDR3 here is CSVGTGTGSSPQHF. CDR3 bases: TGCAGCGTTGGGACGGGGACAGGGTCATCGCCCCAGCATTTT.

The V gene is TRBV5-4, the J gene TRBJ2-1; D is perhaps TRBD2 (6 bases). Deletions cut 0 bases from V and 9 bases from J, with 16 bases between. CDR3 length: 15 residues. The germline gives CDR1 SGHNT, CDR2 YYREEE (reference sequence). This CDR3 reads CASSLAGSGYGEQFF. CDR3 nucleotide sequence: TGTGCCAGCAGCTTGGCGGGGAGCGGGTACGGTGAGCAGTTCTTC.

The chain combines TRBV7-2 with TRBJ2-5; D call uncertain. The assigned J gene may be wrong: the sequence end matches TRBJ2-7 better. CDR1 SGHTA and CDR2 FQGNSA come from the germline V gene. This CDR3 has 14 residues. For the CDR3, the DNA is TGTGCCAGCAGCTTAGGAGGCGGTAACTACGAGCAGTACTTC. Translated: CASSLGGGNYEQYF.

This chain connects TRBV5-1 to TRBJ2-3, with TRBD1 as a possible D gene (6 bases). Deletions cut 2 bases from V and 5 bases from J, with 9 bases between. Germline V CDR1 and CDR2: SGHRS, YFSETQ. The CDR3 is 13 amino acids. The CDR3 DNA is TGCGCCAGCAGCTTACAGGGCCGAGATACGCAGTATTTT. Residues: CASSLQGRDTQYF.

The rearrangement joins TRBV30 to TRBJ1-5; D remains ambiguous. Germline V lookup: CDR1 GTSNPN, CDR2 SVGIG (reference sequence). Trimming left V 0 bases short and J 5 bases short, with 8 bases between. The CDR3 is made up of 13 amino acids. The chain's CDR3 is CAWSVLRDQPQHF. The CDR3 DNA reads as TGTGCCTGGAGTGTACTAAGGGATCAGCCCCAGCATTTT.

This clone came up a few times. The genes are TRBV7-3 and TRBJ2-1; TRBD1 is a possible D gene (6 bases). The CDR3 is made up of 13 amino acids. V lost 6 bases and J 6 bases, leaving 12 bases between the germline ends. CDR1 and CDR2 from the germline V gene are SGHTA and FQGTGA. CDR3 in amino acids: CASRKGGGNEQFF. DNA of the CDR3: TGTGCCAGCAGAAAAGGGGGTGGCAATGAGCAGTTCTTC.

The rearrangement links TRBV20-1 to TRBJ2-5; D remains unclear. The V end lost 6 bases, the J end lost 10 bases, and 15 bases lay between the germline ends. CDR1 is DFQATT, CDR2 SNEGSKA, per germline (reference sequence). CDR3 length equals 11 residues. CDR3 in DNA: TGCAGTGCGGTCGGATCTTGGAGCCAGTACTTC. Its translation is CSAVGSWSQYF.

The chain couples TRBV11-2 to TRBJ2-7; D perhaps matches TRBD1 (5 bases). V shed 1 base and J shed 4 bases, with 11 bases lying between them. This CDR3 contains 14 residues. The germline CDR1 and CDR2 sequences are SGHAT and FQNNGV. In DNA, the CDR3 is TGTGCCAGCAGCTTAGGTGCCAGGGTATACGAGCAGTACTTC. Its protein product is CASSLGARVYEQYF. The variable domain in full, with the rest retrieved from reference TRBV11-2 and TRBJ2-7, is EAGVAQSPRYKIIEKRQSVAFWCNPISGHATLYWYQQILGQGPKLLIQFQNNGVVDDSQLPKDRFSAERLKGVDSTLKIQPAKLEDSAVYLCASSLGARVYEQYFGPGTRLTVT.

The chain couples TRBV7-9 to TRBJ2-1; no clear D. The CDR3 is 15 residues long. Germline-derived CDR1 and CDR2 are SEHNR and FQNEAQ (reference sequence). V dropped 0 bases and J dropped 3 bases, with 9 bases sitting between them. The CDR3 loop reads CASSLALRNYNEQFF. The DNA for the CDR3 is TGTGCCAGCAGCTTAGCGCTCCGAAACTACAATGAGCAGTTCTTC.

The chain carries TRBV19 and TRBJ1-3, with a weak D call TRBD1 (5 bases). Trimming took 3 bases from V and 4 from J, leaving 16 bases between them. This CDR3 contains 16 residues. From germline, CDR1 is LNHDA and CDR2 SQIVND (reference sequence). CDR3 sequence reads: CASSIASRGWGNTIYF. The CDR3 nucleotides read TGTGCCAGTAGTATCGCGTCGAGGGGTTGGGGAAACACCATATATTTT. The variable domain in full, with the rest retrieved from reference TRBV19 and TRBJ1-3, is DGGITQSPKYLFRKEGQNVTLSCEQNLNHDAMYWYRQDPGQGLRLIYYSQIVNDFQKGDIAEGYSVSREKKESFPLTVTSAQKNPTAFYLCASSIASRGWGNTIYFGEGSWLTVV.

This chain links TRBV5-1 with TRBJ2-2; 12 bases are a match to TRBD1. The V and J ends lost 4 bases and 6 bases, in that order; junction bases with no gene match: 16. The CDR3 is 19 residues long. Germline CDR1 SGHRS, CDR2 YFSETQ. DNA of the CDR3: TGCGCCAGCAGCCTAATAGTGTATTCGGGACAGGGGGCGTCCGGGGAGCTGTTTTTT. Protein sequence: CASSLIVYSGQGASGELFF.

Notes on this clone: Other nucleotide sequences in the sample specify the same CDR3. The J gene is TRBJ1-1, the V gene TRBV7-9; TRBD1 might be the D (6 bases). Trimming shortened V by 5 bases and J by 5 bases, and 18 bases separated the two germline ends. Germline V gene lookup returns CDR1 SEHNR and CDR2 FQNEAQ (reference sequence). This CDR3 region has 15 residues. CDR3 in amino acids: CASSISGVDETEAFF. In nucleotides, the CDR3 is TGTGCCAGCAGCATTTCAGGGGTGGATGAAACTGAAGCTTTCTTT.

The chain couples TRBV21-1 to TRBJ1-2. TRBV21-1 is flagged as a pseudogene. This CDR3 is 15 amino acids long. CDR3 residues: CASSKDRGRGYGYTF. The CDR3 DNA is TGTGCCAGCAGCAAAGACCGGGGACGGGGCTATGGCTACACCTTC.

The chain links TRBV4-2 to TRBJ2-5; D perhaps matches TRBD1 (5 bases). The J call is uncertain, as TRBJ2-7 better fits the DNA end. The CDR3 length is 16 residues. Germline V lookup: CDR1 LGHNA, CDR2 YNFKEQ. The CDR3 nucleotides read TGTGCCAGCAGCCAAGGGGGCTCCCGGATCCTCGCCGAGCAGTACTTC. Translated: CASSQGGSRILAEQYF.

The chain joins TRBV5-1 to TRBJ1-2; D is possibly TRBD1 (6 bases). This CDR3 has 14 amino acids. The germline V gene encodes CDR1 SGHRS and CDR2 YFSETQ. Trimming removed 2 bases at V and 4 bases at J, with 12 bases between. The chain's CDR3 is CASSLGQSGYGYTF. The CDR3 nucleotides are TGCGCCAGCAGCTTAGGACAGTCAGGCTATGGCTACACCTTC.

This clone appeared once. The chain employs TRBV7-8 and TRBJ2-5; TRBD1 matches at 9 bases. Germline-derived CDR1 and CDR2 are SGHVS and FQNEAQ. V lost 7 bases to trimming and J lost 3 bases; unmatched junction nucleotides: 9. This CDR3 has 15 residues. CDR3 DNA sequence: TGTGCCAGCACCCTTATTACAGGGGGCAAAGAGACCCAGTACTTC. Its protein product is CASTLITGGKETQYF.

This chain joins TRBV7-2 and TRBJ2-3; a weak D match, TRBD2 (5 bases). V shed 1 base and J shed 7 bases, with 18 bases lying between them. CDR1 SGHTA and CDR2 FQGNSA come from the germline V gene. The CDR3 totals 16 residues. CDR3 loop: CASSLVGGGSGNTQYF. The CDR3 DNA reads as TGTGCCAGCAGCTTAGTGGGCGGCGGATCGGGAAATACGCAGTATTTT.

The chain recombines TRBV4-2 with TRBJ2-7, with TRBD2 as a possible D gene (6 bases). In germline, CDR1 is LGHNA, CDR2 YNFKEQ. V was trimmed by 0 bases and J by 3 bases, leaving 9 bases between them. The CDR3 contains 14 residues. CDR3 in amino acids: CASSQDTGSYEQYF. As DNA, the CDR3 is TGTGCCAGCAGCCAAGATACCGGGAGCTACGAGCAGTACTTC.

To note about this clone: The same CDR3 can be traced to other DNA sequences in this sample. The chain has TRBV13 and TRBJ1-2; D remains ambiguous. V shed 1 base and J shed 7 bases, with 13 bases lying between them. Germline CDR1 reads PRHDT; CDR2 reads FYEKMQ (reference sequence). The CDR3 covers 14 residues. For the CDR3, the DNA is TGTGCCAGCAGCTTAGCTCGCGGGGTGGGTGGCTACACCTTC. Translating gives CASSLARGVGGYTF.

The chain is built from TRBV19 and TRBJ1-5, with TRBD1 matching 7 bases. This CDR3 comprises 15 residues. Germline assignment: CDR1 LNHDA and CDR2 SQIVND (reference sequence). After removal of 5 bases from V and 4 bases from J, the junction contained 8 bases not matched to a gene. CDR3: CASSAQGTVNQPQHF. DNA of the CDR3: TGTGCCAGTAGTGCACAAGGGACAGTGAATCAGCCCCAGCATTTT.

The chain has TRBV4-1 and TRBJ2-7; 7 bases match TRBD2. The junction had 7 bases not matched to a gene; V was cut back by 3 bases and J by 2 bases. Germline V gene lookup returns CDR1 MGHRA and CDR2 YSYEKL. The CDR3 has 15 residues. The DNA of the CDR3 is TGCGCCAGCAGCCAGGCAGGGACTACTACCTACGAGCAGTACTTC. Translation gives CASSQAGTTTYEQYF.

The chain joins TRBV11-2 to TRBJ1-4; D unclear. Trimming stripped 10 bases from V and 6 bases from J, with 18 bases between. The germline gives CDR1 SGHAT, CDR2 FQNNGV. The CDR3 contains 14 residues. CDR3 in amino acids: CATRSWTDDEKLFF. The CDR3 DNA is TGTGCCACCAGGTCTTGGACGGACGATGAAAAACTGTTTTTT. The full variable domain, with the rest looked up from reference TRBV11-2 and TRBJ1-4, is EAGVAQSPRYKIIEKRQSVAFWCNPISGHATLYWYQQILGQGPKLLIQFQNNGVVDDSQLPKDRFSAERLKGVDSTLKIQPAKLEDSAVYLCATRSWTDDEKLFFGSGTQLSVL.

This chain links TRBV7-9 with TRBJ2-2; unclear D gene. The V gene's germline CDR1 is SEHNR and CDR2 FQNEAQ (reference sequence). Trimming removed 1 base at V and 6 bases at J, with 3 bases between. The CDR3 runs 12 residues. The DNA of the CDR3 is TGTGCCAGCAGCTTAGGGGCCGGGGAGCTGTTTTTT. Translating it yields CASSLGAGELFF.

The chain uses TRBV6-5 and TRBJ2-1; 10 bases are shared with TRBD2. The V and J ends lost 4 bases and 0 bases, in that order; junction bases with no gene match: 0. The CDR3 consists of 15 residues. CDR1 and CDR2 from the germline V gene are MNHEY and SVGAGI. CDR3 nucleotides: TGTGCCAGCAGTTCTAGCGGGAGCTCCTACAATGAGCAGTTCTTC. Protein product: CASSSSGSSYNEQFF.

This sequence joins TRBV25-1 and TRBJ2-5; 9 positions match TRBD2. Trimming removed 4 bases from V and 9 bases from J; junction bases left unmatched: 12. CDR1 is MGHDK, CDR2 SYGVNS, per germline. There are 15 residues in the CDR3. This CDR3 reads CASSAFAWREGPQYF. Written as DNA, the CDR3 is TGTGCCAGCAGTGCATTCGCATGGCGGGAGGGCCCCCAGTACTTC.

The CDR3 region has the DNA TGTGCCAGCAGTAGGACAGGAACAAGTGGGACCCAGTACTTC. It yields the protein CASSRTGTSGTQYF. V gene TRBV6-5 combines with J gene TRBJ2-5, with TRBD1 matching over 7 bases. The junction had 10 bases not matched to a gene; V was cut back by 5 bases and J by 7 bases. This CDR3 has 14 amino acids. Germline V gene data show CDR1 as MNHEY and CDR2 as SVGAGI.

The chain combines TRBV7-3 with TRBJ2-5; 7 nucleotides align to TRBD2. V shed 1 base and J 7 bases; nucleotides not matched to a gene: 3. In germline, CDR1 is SGHTA, CDR2 FQGTGA. CDR3 length: 13 amino acids. DNA for the CDR3: TGTGCCAGCAGCTTAAGCGGGGGAGGGACCCAGTACTTC. Translated: CASSLSGGGTQYF.

This chain links TRBV7-8 with TRBJ2-2; D not resolved. The CDR3 extends over 13 amino acids. Germline V lookup: CDR1 SGHVS, CDR2 FQNEAQ. V gave up 5 bases and J gave up 4 bases, with 8 bases separating them. DNA for the CDR3: TGTGCCAGCAGCGGGCGCCCCACCGGGGAGCTGTTTTTT. Protein product: CASSGRPTGELFF.

This clone was counted once. Other DNA sequences in the same sample also yield this CDR3. The rearrangement joins TRBV7-6 to TRBJ1-2, with 12 bases identical to TRBD1. J gave up 8 bases and V 5 bases, and 9 bases lay outside the gene matches. Per germline, CDR1 SGHVS and CDR2 FNYEAQ. The CDR3 contains 15 residues. CDR3 in amino acids: CASSPGRDRGQGYTF. The CDR3, as DNA: TGTGCCAGCAGCCCGGGGCGGGACAGGGGGCAGGGCTACACCTTC.

V and J are TRBV7-9 and TRBJ1-6, with 9 bases matching TRBD1. Germline V lookup: CDR1 SEHNR, CDR2 FQNEAQ (reference sequence). Trimming removed 5 bases from V and 4 bases from J; junction bases left unmatched: 3. This CDR3 has 15 amino acids. The CDR3 reads CASSPGTGYNSPLHF. The CDR3 coding sequence is TGTGCCAGCAGCCCCGGGACAGGGTATAATTCACCCCTCCACTTT.

The rearrangement links TRBV7-6 to TRBJ2-5; D possibly uses TRBD1 or TRBD2 (5 bases each). CDR3 length equals 13 residues. Germline assignment: CDR1 SGHVS and CDR2 FNYEAQ. Trimming left V 3 bases short and J 5 bases short, with 10 bases between. The CDR3 loop is CASSFGARETQYF. The CDR3 DNA is TGTGCCAGCAGCTTCGGGGCGAGGGAGACCCAGTACTTC.

The chain links TRBV6-1 to TRBJ1-2; perhaps TRBD1 as D (5 bases). Germline values: CDR1 MNHNS, CDR2 SASEGT. The CDR3 is 15 residues long. Trimming pared 2 bases from V and 5 bases from J, leaving 15 bases between. CDR3 nucleotide sequence: TGTGCCAGCAGTGAATCACAGGAAGGGCCATATGGCTACACCTTC. It translates to CASSESQEGPYGYTF.